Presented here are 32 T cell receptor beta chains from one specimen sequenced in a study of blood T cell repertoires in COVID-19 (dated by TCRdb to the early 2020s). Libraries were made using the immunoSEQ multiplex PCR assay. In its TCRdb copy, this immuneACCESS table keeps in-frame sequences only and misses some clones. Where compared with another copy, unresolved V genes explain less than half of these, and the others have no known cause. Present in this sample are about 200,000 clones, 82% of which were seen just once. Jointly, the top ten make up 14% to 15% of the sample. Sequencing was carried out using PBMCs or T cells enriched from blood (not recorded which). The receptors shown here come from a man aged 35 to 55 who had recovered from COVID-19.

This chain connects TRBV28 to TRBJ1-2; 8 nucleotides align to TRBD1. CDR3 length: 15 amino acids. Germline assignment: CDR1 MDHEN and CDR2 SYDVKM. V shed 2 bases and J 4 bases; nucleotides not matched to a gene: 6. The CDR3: CASSLRDRPTYGYTF. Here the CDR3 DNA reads TGTGCCAGCAGTTTAAGGGACAGGCCTACCTATGGCTACACCTTC.

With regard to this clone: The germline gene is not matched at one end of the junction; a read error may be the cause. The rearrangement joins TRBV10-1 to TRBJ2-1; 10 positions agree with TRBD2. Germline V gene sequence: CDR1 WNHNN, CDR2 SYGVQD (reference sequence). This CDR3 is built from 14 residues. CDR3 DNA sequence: TGCGCCAGCGGTGAGCGGGGGGGCCAAAATGAGCAGTTCTTC. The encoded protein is CASGERGGQNEQFF.

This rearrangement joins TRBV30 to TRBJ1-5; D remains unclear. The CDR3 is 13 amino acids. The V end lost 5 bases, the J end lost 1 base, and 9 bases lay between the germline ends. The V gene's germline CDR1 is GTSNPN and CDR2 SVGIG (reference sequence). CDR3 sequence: CAWAHMSNQPQHF. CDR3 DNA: TGTGCCTGGGCTCACATGAGCAATCAGCCCCAGCATTTT. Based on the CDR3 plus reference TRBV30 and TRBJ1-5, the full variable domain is SQTIHQWPATLVQPVGSPLSLECTVEGTSNPNLYWYRQAAGRGLQLLFYSVGIGQISSEVPQNLSASRPQDRQFILSSKKLLLSDSGFYLCAWAHMSNQPQHFGDGTRLSIL.

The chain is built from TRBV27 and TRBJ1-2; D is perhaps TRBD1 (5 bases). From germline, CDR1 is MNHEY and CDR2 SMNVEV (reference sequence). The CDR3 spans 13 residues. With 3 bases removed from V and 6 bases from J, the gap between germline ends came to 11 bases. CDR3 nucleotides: TGTGCCAGCAGTTTGGTTCAGGGCAATGGCTACACCTTC. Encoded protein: CASSLVQGNGYTF.

CDR3 sequence (DNA): TGCAGTGCTAGTTTAAGGGGGTTGAGCGGTTCACCCCTCCACTTT. Translating gives CSASLRGLSGSPLHF. The chain joins TRBV20-1 to TRBJ1-6; possibly TRBD1 for D (6 bases). V lost 3 bases to trimming and J lost 9 bases, with 18 bases between them. Germline V gene sequence: CDR1 DFQATT, CDR2 SNEGSKA (reference sequence). This CDR3 has 15 amino acids.

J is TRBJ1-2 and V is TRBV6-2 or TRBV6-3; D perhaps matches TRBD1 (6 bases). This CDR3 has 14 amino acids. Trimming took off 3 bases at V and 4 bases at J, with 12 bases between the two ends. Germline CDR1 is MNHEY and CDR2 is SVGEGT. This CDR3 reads CASSYGQGGYGYTF. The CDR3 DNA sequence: TGTGCCAGCAGTTATGGTCAAGGGGGCTATGGCTACACCTTC.

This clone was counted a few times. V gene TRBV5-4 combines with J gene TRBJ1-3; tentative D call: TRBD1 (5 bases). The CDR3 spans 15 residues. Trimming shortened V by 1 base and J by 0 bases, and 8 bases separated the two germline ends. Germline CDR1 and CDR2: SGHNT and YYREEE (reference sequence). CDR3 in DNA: TGTGCCAGCAGCTTGTTGGGGGGCTCTGGAAACACCATATATTTT. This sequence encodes CASSLLGGSGNTIYF.

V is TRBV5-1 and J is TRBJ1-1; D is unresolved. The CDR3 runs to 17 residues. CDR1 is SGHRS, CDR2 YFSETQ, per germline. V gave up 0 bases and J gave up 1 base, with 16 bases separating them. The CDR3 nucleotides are TGCGCCAGCAGCTTGGATTCGCGGCATTCTACGAACACTGAAGCTTTCTTT. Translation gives CASSLDSRHSTNTEAFF.

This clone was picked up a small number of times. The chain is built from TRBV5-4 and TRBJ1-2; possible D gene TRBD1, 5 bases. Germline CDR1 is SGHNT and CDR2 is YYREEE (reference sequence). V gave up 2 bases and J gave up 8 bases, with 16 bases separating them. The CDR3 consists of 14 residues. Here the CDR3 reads CASSFNGGQGGYTF. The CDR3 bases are TGTGCCAGCAGCTTTAACGGGGGTCAAGGCGGCTACACCTTC.

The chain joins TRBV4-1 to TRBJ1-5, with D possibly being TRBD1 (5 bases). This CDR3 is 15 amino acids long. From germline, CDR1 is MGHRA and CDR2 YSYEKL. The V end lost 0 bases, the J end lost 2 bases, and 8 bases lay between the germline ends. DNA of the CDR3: TGCGCCAGCAGCCAAGATTGGGGGGGCAATCAGCCCCAGCATTTT. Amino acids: CASSQDWGGNQPQHF.

The chain's CDR3 is CASSSETQYF. The CDR3 region has the DNA TGTGCCAGCAGTTCGGAGACCCAGTACTTC. The genes are TRBV6-5 and TRBJ2-5; no definite D call. Germline-derived CDR1 and CDR2 are MNHEY and SVGAGI. The V and J ends lost 4 bases and 5 bases respectively, with 2 bases between them. The CDR3 consists of 10 residues.

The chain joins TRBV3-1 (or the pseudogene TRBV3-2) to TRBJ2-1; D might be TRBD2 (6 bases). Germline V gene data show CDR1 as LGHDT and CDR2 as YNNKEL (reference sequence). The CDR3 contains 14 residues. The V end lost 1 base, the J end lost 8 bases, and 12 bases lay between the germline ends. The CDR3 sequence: CASSQATTGDEQFF. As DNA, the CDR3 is TGTGCCAGCAGCCAAGCAACTACGGGGGATGAGCAGTTCTTC.

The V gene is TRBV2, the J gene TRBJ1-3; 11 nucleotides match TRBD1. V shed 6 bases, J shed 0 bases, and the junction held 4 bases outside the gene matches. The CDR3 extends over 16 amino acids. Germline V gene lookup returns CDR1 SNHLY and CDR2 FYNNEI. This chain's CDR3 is CASRWTGGSSGNTIYF. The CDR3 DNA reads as TGTGCCAGCAGGTGGACAGGGGGCTCCTCTGGAAACACCATATATTTT.

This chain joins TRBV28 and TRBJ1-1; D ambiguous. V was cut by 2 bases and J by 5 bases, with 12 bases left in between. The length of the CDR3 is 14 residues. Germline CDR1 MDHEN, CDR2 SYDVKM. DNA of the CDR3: TGTGCCAGCAGTTTAGCGGGGAGAAATACTGAAGCTTTCTTT. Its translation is CASSLAGRNTEAFF.

DNA of the CDR3: TGTGCCAGCAGCTTAGGGGGCGGCGGGGGGCAAGAGACCCAGTACTTC. Translation: CASSLGGGGGQETQYF. V usage is TRBV7-2 and J usage is TRBJ2-5, with TRBD2 matching over 8 bases. Trimming cost V 1 base and J 2 bases; bases outside gene matches: 6. The CDR3 sequence is 16 residues long. Per the germline V gene, CDR1 is SGHTA and CDR2 is FQGNSA.

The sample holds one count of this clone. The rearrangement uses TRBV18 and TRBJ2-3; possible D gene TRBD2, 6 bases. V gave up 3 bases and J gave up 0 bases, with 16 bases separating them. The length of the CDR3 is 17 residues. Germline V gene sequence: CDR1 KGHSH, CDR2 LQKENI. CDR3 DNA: TGTGCCAGCTCACCTAATGTCCTGGGGACTAGCACAGATACGCAGTATTTT. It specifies CASSPNVLGTSTDTQYF.

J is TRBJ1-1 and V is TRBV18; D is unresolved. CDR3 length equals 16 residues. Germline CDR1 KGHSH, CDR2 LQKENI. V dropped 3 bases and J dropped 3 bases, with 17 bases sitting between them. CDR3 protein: CASSPFNIGLDTEAFF. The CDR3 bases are TGTGCCAGCTCACCTTTCAATATTGGGCTTGACACTGAAGCTTTCTTT. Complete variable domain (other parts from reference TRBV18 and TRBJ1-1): NAGVMQNPRHLVRRRGQEARLRCSPMKGHSHVYWYRQLPEEGLKFMVYLQKENIIDESGMPKERFSAEFPKEGPSILRIQQVVRGDSAAYFCASSPFNIGLDTEAFFGQGTRLTVV.

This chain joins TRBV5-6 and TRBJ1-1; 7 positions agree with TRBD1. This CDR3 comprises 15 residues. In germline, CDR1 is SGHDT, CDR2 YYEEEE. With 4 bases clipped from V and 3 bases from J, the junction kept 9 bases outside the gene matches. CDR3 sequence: CASSGRGAWYTEAFF. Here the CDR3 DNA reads TGTGCCAGCAGCGGCAGGGGGGCCTGGTACACTGAAGCTTTCTTT.

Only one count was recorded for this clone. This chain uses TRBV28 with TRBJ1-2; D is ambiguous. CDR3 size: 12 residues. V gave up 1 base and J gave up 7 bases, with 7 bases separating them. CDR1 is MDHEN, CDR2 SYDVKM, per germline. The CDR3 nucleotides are TGTGCCAGCAGTTTATCTGTATTTGGCTACACCTTC. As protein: CASSLSVFGYTF.

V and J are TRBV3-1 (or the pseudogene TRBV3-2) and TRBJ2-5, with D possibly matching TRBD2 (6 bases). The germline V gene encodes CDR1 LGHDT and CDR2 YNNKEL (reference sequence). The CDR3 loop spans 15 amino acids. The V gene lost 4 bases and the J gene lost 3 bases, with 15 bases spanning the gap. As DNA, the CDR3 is TGTGCCAGCAGCCTCATTGGGCTAGCGAAAGAGACCCAGTACTTC. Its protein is CASSLIGLAKETQYF.

The chain's CDR3 is CASRPPGLTLYEQYF. The CDR3 DNA follows: TGTGCCAGCAGACCACCGGGACTAACTCTTTACGAGCAGTACTTC. The chain links TRBV28 to TRBJ2-7; 7 nucleotides line up with TRBD2. Germline CDR1 MDHEN, CDR2 SYDVKM. With 6 bases clipped from V and 4 bases from J, the junction kept 12 bases outside the gene matches. The CDR3 covers 15 residues. Drawing the rest from reference TRBV28 and TRBJ2-7, the complete variable domain is DVKVTQSSRYLVKRTGEKVFLECVQDMDHENMFWYRQDPGLGLRLIYFSYDVKMKEKGDIPEGYSVSREKKERFSLILESASTNQTSMYLCASRPPGLTLYEQYFGPGTRLTVT.

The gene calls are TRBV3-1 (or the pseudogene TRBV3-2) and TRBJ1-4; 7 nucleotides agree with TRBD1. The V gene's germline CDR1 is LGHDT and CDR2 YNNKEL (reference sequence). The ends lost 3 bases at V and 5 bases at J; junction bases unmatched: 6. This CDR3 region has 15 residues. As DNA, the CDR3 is TGTGCCAGCAGCCAGCCTGACAGGGTGAATGAAAAACTGTTTTTT. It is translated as CASSQPDRVNEKLFF.

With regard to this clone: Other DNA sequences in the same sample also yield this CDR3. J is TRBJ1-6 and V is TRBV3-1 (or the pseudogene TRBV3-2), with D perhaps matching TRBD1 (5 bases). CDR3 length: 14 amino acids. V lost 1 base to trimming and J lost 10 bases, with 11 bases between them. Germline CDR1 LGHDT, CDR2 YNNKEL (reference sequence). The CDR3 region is CASSQGTGESPLHF. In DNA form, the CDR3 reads TGTGCCAGCAGCCAAGGGACGGGGGAGTCACCCCTCCACTTT.

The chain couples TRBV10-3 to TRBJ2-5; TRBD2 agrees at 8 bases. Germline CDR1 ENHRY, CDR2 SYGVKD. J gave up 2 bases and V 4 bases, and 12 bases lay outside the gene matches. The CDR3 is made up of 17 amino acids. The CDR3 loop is CAISGSGTRIPQETQYF. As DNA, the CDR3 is TGTGCCATCAGTGGATCCGGGACTAGGATCCCACAAGAGACCCAGTACTTC.

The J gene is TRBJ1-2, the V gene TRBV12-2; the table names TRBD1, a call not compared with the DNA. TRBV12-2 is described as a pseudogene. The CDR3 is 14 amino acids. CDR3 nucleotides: TGTGCAAGTCGCTTATTCACAGGAGTCTATGGCTACACCTTC. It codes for CASRLFTGVYGYTF.

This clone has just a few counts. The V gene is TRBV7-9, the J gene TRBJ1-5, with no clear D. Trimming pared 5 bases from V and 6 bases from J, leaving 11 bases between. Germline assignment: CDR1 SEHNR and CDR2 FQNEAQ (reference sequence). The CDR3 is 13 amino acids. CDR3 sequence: CASSGQTGQPQHF. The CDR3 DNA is TGTGCCAGCAGCGGTCAAACGGGTCAGCCCCAGCATTTT.

The CDR3 region is CASSLLQPGYNQPQHF. CDR3 nucleotide sequence: TGTGCCAGCAGTTTACTACAACCAGGGTATAATCAGCCCCAGCATTTT. This chain connects TRBV28 to TRBJ1-5; a possible D gene is TRBD1 (5 bases). The CDR3 consists of 16 residues. The V and J ends lost 2 bases and 4 bases respectively, with 15 bases between them. The germline CDR1 and CDR2 sequences are MDHEN and SYDVKM.

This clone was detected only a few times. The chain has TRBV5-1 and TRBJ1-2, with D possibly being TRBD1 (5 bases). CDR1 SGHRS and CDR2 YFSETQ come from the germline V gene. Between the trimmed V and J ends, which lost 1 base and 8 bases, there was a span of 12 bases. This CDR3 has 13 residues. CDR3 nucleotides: TGCGCCAGCAGCTTGAGGGGCCAACGGGGCTACACCTTC. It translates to CASSLRGQRGYTF.

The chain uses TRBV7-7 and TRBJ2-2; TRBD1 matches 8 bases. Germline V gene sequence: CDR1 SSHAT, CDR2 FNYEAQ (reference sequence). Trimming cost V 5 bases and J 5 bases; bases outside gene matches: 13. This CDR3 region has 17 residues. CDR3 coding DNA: TGTGCCAGCAGCGTACCAAACCCCGGGACAGGTACCGGGGAGCTGTTTTTT. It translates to CASSVPNPGTGTGELFF.

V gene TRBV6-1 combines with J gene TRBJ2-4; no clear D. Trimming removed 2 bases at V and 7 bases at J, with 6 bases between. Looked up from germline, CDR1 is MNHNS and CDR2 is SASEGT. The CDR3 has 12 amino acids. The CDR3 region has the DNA TGTGCCAGCAGTGAATATGCGAACATTCAGTACTTC. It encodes CASSEYANIQYF.

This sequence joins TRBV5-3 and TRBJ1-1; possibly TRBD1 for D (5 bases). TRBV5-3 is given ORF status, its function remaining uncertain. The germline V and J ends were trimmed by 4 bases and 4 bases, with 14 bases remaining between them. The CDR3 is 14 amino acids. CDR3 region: CARSPRVSGTEAFF. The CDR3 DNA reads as TGTGCCAGAAGCCCCAGGGTGTCGGGCACTGAAGCTTTCTTT.

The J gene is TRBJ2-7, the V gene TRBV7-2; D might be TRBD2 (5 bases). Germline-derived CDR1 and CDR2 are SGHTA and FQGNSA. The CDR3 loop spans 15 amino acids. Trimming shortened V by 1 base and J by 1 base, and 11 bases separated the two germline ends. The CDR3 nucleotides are TGTGCCAGCAGCTTAGTGAGTAGCGTTTCCTACGAGCAGTACTTC. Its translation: CASSLVSSVSYEQYF.